This T cell receptor (beta chain) is from a study of post-analysis software for immune sequencing data. Germline CDR1 SQVTM, CDR2 ANQGSEA. Trimming removed 3 bases from V and 7 bases from J; junction bases left unmatched: 10. This CDR3 has 16 residues. The sample holds a few counts of this clonotype. Its antigen remains unknown. cDNA libraries of TCR beta carried unique molecular identifiers. TCRdb called the PCR reads again in MiXCR, with one record for every CDR3 protein. Of 350,000 to 500,000 distinct CDR3 sequences in the sample, about 40% were seen once. General study results and limits: In patients, TRBV5-6, TRBV5-1 and TRBV20-1 belonged to five TRBV segments found more frequently than in controls.

This clonotype was obtained from a girl aged 2 to 10 with multiple sclerosis. The chain has TRBV29-1 and TRBJ2-1; TRBD2 matches at 12 bases. Sequenced material: blood. The CDR3 DNA reads TGCAGCGTTGACCCAGGCTACGGGACTAGCGGGAATGAGCAGTTCTTC. Translating it yields CSVDPGYGTSGNEQFF.